The 30 T cell receptor beta chains below all came from one sample that was sequenced in a study of blood T cell repertoires in COVID-19. Profiling relied on immunoSEQ multiplex PCR, and the TCRdb table lists in-frame clones only, not all of them. This sample has tens of thousands of clones, with roughly nine tenths found just once. Sequences were obtained from peripheral blood. The receptors derive from a man aged 50-60 years with active COVID-19.

The chain joins TRBV7-2 to TRBJ1-2; weak D call: TRBD1 (5 bases). The CDR3 loop spans 14 amino acids. Trimming pared 1 base from V and 6 bases from J, leaving 12 bases between. The germline gives CDR1 SGHTA, CDR2 FQGNSA. DNA of the CDR3: TGTGCCAGCAGCTTAGGAGGGCGGGGGGATGGCTACACCTTC. It specifies CASSLGGRGDGYTF.

The chain links TRBV27 to TRBJ1-2; no clear D. This CDR3 region has 13 residues. The V end was cut by 3 bases, the J end by 1 base, with 6 bases between. The germline V gene has CDR1 MNHEY and CDR2 SMNVEV (reference sequence). CDR3 nucleotide sequence: TGTGCCAGCAGTTTTAGCATTAACTATGGCTACACCTTC. This encodes CASSFSINYGYTF.

V gene TRBV7-7 combines with J gene TRBJ2-1, with TRBD1 identical over 10 bases. CDR1 and CDR2 from the germline V gene are SSHAT and FNYEAQ (reference sequence). J lost 7 bases, V lost 1 base, and 1 base had no gene match. This CDR3 is 14 amino acids long. The chain's CDR3 is CASSLGGQGNEQFF. The CDR3, as DNA: TGTGCCAGCAGCTTAGGGGGACAGGGGAATGAGCAGTTCTTC.

V and J are TRBV29-1 and TRBJ1-2; perhaps TRBD1 as D (6 bases). The CDR3 runs to 15 residues. CDR1 and CDR2 from the germline V gene are SQVTM and ANQGSEA. The V gene lost 2 bases and the J gene lost 7 bases, with 20 bases spanning the gap. The CDR3 coding sequence is TGCAGCGTTGAAAACCTGGGAGGGGACATGGGTGGCTACACCTTC. Translated: CSVENLGGDMGGYTF.

The chain joins TRBV18 to TRBJ1-4; no reliable D call. CDR1 and CDR2 from the germline V gene are KGHSH and LQKENI. V was clipped by 3 bases and J by 4 bases, with 9 bases between them. The CDR3 spans 14 residues. CDR3 in amino acids: CASSPQNSNEKLFF. The CDR3 nucleotides read TGTGCCAGCTCACCTCAAAACAGTAATGAAAAACTGTTTTTT.

The rearrangement links TRBV18 to TRBJ2-1, with 11 bases matching TRBD2. The CDR3 is 16 residues long. Per the germline V gene, CDR1 is KGHSH and CDR2 is LQKENI. Trimming removed 5 bases from V and 3 bases from J; junction bases left unmatched: 6. The CDR3 loop is CASSSPTSGGYNEQFF. The CDR3 DNA follows: TGTGCCAGCTCATCCCCAACTAGCGGGGGCTACAATGAGCAGTTCTTC.

The rearrangement links TRBV11-3 to TRBJ2-2; D unresolved. The length of the CDR3 is 12 residues. Deletions cut 2 bases from V and 6 bases from J, with 4 bases between. Germline V lookup: CDR1 SGHNT, CDR2 YENEEA. In nucleotides, the CDR3 is TGTGCCAGCAGCTTATGGCCCGGGGAGCTGTTTTTT. It specifies CASSLWPGELFF.

In this sample, this clone turned up once. J is TRBJ2-7 and V is TRBV25-1; 9 bases match TRBD2. Germline assignment: CDR1 MGHDK and CDR2 SYGVNS. V shed 3 bases, J shed 7 bases, and the junction held 10 bases outside the gene matches. The CDR3 contains 15 residues. The CDR3 DNA reads as TGTGCCAGCAGTGATCCAAGCGGGGGGCGCGGAGAGCAGTACTTC. Amino acids: CASSDPSGGRGEQYF.

As DNA, the CDR3 is TGTGCCAGCTCACCTTGGACAGGGAGCACCGGGGAGCTGTTTTTT. It encodes CASSPWTGSTGELFF. This chain joins TRBV18 and TRBJ2-2; 8 nucleotides match TRBD1. This CDR3 region has 15 residues. Germline CDR1 KGHSH, CDR2 LQKENI. V lost 3 bases and J lost 4; bases outside the gene matches: 4.

V and J are TRBV4-2 and TRBJ2-2, with 7 bases lining up with TRBD2. This CDR3 contains 15 residues. Germline V gene data show CDR1 as LGHNA and CDR2 as YNFKEQ. V shed 0 bases, J shed 7 bases, and the junction held 5 bases outside the gene matches. The CDR3 nucleotides read TGTGCCAGCAGCCAAGATTTGGGGGGGTTCGGGGAGCTGTTTTTT. Its protein product is CASSQDLGGFGELFF.

The V and J genes are TRBV7-8 and TRBJ1-5, with 7 bases fitting TRBD1. This CDR3 spans 17 amino acids. From germline, CDR1 is SGHVS and CDR2 FQNEAQ. Unmatched junction bases numbered 14, after V lost 5 bases and J lost 4 bases. This chain's CDR3 is CASSDPLDGTVNQPQHF. In DNA, the CDR3 is TGTGCCAGCAGCGACCCACTAGACGGGACAGTGAATCAGCCCCAGCATTTT.

This chain connects TRBV9 to TRBJ2-2; 13 bases agree with TRBD2. This CDR3 has 17 residues. V gave up 3 bases and J gave up 7 bases; unmatched junction bases: 9. Germline CDR1 reads SGDLS; CDR2 reads YYNGEE. In nucleotides, the CDR3 is TGTGCCAGCAGCGGTGGACTAGCGGGAGTCGTGCTCGGGGAGCTGTTTTTT. Translated, it gives CASSGGLAGVVLGELFF.

The chain employs TRBV18 and TRBJ2-3; D possibly corresponds to TRBD2 (6 bases). The length of the CDR3 is 16 residues. Trimming pared 2 bases from V and 0 bases from J, leaving 12 bases between. Looked up from germline, CDR1 is KGHSH and CDR2 is LQKENI. CDR3 DNA: TGTGCCAGCTCACCATCGAGCGGGTACAGCACAGATACGCAGTATTTT. Translation: CASSPSSGYSTDTQYF.

This chain links TRBV29-1 with TRBJ1-3; D gene uncertain. Trimming stripped 6 bases from V and 0 bases from J, with 12 bases between. CDR3 length: 14 residues. Germline loops: CDR1 SQVTM, CDR2 ANQGSEA. The CDR3 here is CSVRTGASGNTIYF. The CDR3 DNA reads as TGCAGCGTGAGAACGGGTGCCTCTGGAAACACCATATATTTT. Looking up the rest from reference TRBV29-1 and TRBJ1-3 gives the full variable domain: SAVISQKPSRDICQRGTSLTIQCQVDSQVTMMFWYRQQPGQSLTLIATANQGSEATYESGFVIDKFPISRPNLTFSTLTVSNMSPEDSSIYLCSVRTGASGNTIYFGEGSWLTVV.

J is TRBJ2-2 and V is TRBV28; 8 bases align to TRBD1. Germline CDR1 MDHEN, CDR2 SYDVKM. This CDR3 contains 15 residues. J gave up 5 bases and V 4 bases, and 6 bases lay outside the gene matches. CDR3 in amino acids: CASSSQGARTGELFF. In nucleotides, the CDR3 is TGTGCCAGCAGTTCTCAGGGGGCGCGGACCGGGGAGCTGTTTTTT.

The V gene is TRBV2, the J gene TRBJ2-1, with 11 bases aligning to TRBD2. Germline V gives CDR1 SNHLY, CDR2 FYNNEI. The CDR3 length is 16 residues. Trimming at V came to 6 bases and at J to 0 bases, leaving 4 bases not matched to a gene. DNA of the CDR3: TGTGCCAGCAGCTTACTAGCGGGAGTCTCCTACAATGAGCAGTTCTTC. Amino acid sequence: CASSLLAGVSYNEQFF.

The chain links TRBV6-5 to TRBJ2-7; D possibly corresponds to TRBD2 (5 bases). CDR1 and CDR2 from the germline V gene are MNHEY and SVGAGI. CDR3 length equals 16 residues. Trimming removed 2 bases at V and 0 bases at J, with 14 bases between. The CDR3: CASSYRRTGSSYEQYF. As DNA, the CDR3 is TGTGCCAGCAGTTACCGCAGGACTGGAAGCTCCTACGAGCAGTACTTC.

The chain has TRBV4-2 and TRBJ2-5; D is perhaps TRBD2 (5 bases). This CDR3 spans 19 amino acids. V was trimmed by 0 bases and J by 7 bases, leaving 27 bases between them. Germline V gives CDR1 LGHNA, CDR2 YNFKEQ. As DNA, the CDR3 is TGTGCCAGCAGCCAAGATATTCTCCTCGTGGGCCTAGCTGGCGGGACCCAGTACTTC. As protein: CASSQDILLVGLAGGTQYF.

The gene calls are TRBV5-6 and TRBJ1-3; no firm D call. This CDR3 has 15 amino acids. CDR1 and CDR2 (germline): SGHDT, YYEEEE. Trimming pared 1 base from V and 0 bases from J, leaving 8 bases between. CDR3 region: CASSLPISSGNTIYF. In DNA, the CDR3 is TGTGCCAGCAGCTTGCCCATCAGCTCTGGAAACACCATATATTTT.

The chain joins TRBV7-3 to TRBJ1-3, with D uncertain. CDR1 is SGHTA, CDR2 FQGTGA, per germline. Trimming shortened V by 5 bases and J by 0 bases, and 11 bases separated the two germline ends. The CDR3 length is 15 residues. In DNA form, the CDR3 reads TGTGCCAGCAGCACGGACGGGAGCTCTGGAAACACCATATATTTT. Translated: CASSTDGSSGNTIYF.

The chain uses TRBV11-2 and TRBJ2-1, with 13 nucleotides matching TRBD2. Trimming at V came to 6 bases and at J to 2 bases, leaving 7 bases not matched to a gene. The CDR3 extends over 17 amino acids. Germline V gene sequence: CDR1 SGHAT, CDR2 FQNNGV. The CDR3 is CASRLLAGGPPYNEQFF. The DNA of the CDR3 is TGTGCCAGCAGACTACTAGCGGGGGGGCCCCCCTACAATGAGCAGTTCTTC.

The V gene is TRBV5-1, the J gene TRBJ2-6; 8 bases map to TRBD1. V dropped 0 bases and J dropped 0; count of bases not matched to a gene: 8. The CDR3 has 19 residues. CDR1 and CDR2 (germline): SGHRS, YFSETQ. The CDR3 region is CASSLEGGQGFSGANVLTF. The DNA for the CDR3 is TGCGCCAGCAGCTTGGAGGGCGGACAGGGATTCTCTGGGGCCAACGTCCTGACTTTC.

The rearrangement links TRBV3-1 (or the pseudogene TRBV3-2) to TRBJ2-3, with 7 bases lining up with TRBD2. V gave up 4 bases and J gave up 0 bases; unmatched junction bases: 4. Germline V gene data show CDR1 as LGHDT and CDR2 as YNNKEL (reference sequence). The CDR3 spans 15 residues. Written as DNA, the CDR3 is TGTGCCAGCAGCCTGTCTAGCGGAAGCACAGATACGCAGTATTTT. The encoded protein is CASSLSSGSTDTQYF.

V is TRBV7-9 and J is TRBJ2-2; D may be TRBD2 (6 bases). The CDR3 has 16 residues. The V gene lost 7 bases and the J gene lost 0 bases, with 15 bases spanning the gap. Germline CDR1 reads SEHNR; CDR2 reads FQNEAQ (reference sequence). The chain's CDR3 is CASKRLGGANTGELFF. For the CDR3, the DNA is TGTGCCAGCAAGAGGCTGGGGGGTGCGAACACCGGGGAGCTGTTTTTT.

Here the CDR3 reads CASSLDPGPGELFF. The CDR3 DNA sequence: TGTGCCAGCAGCTTAGATCCGGGGCCGGGGGAACTGTTTTTT. The chain employs TRBV7-8 and TRBJ1-4; a possible D gene is TRBD1 (5 bases). The CDR3 runs to 14 residues. The V end was cut by 1 base, the J end by 12 bases, with 15 bases between. Germline V CDR1 and CDR2: SGHVS, FQNEAQ.

V usage is TRBV28 and J usage is TRBJ2-3; D might be TRBD2 (6 bases). Trimming cost V 5 bases and J 2 bases, with 14 bases left between them. Germline loops: CDR1 MDHEN, CDR2 SYDVKM. CDR3 length equals 15 residues. The CDR3 DNA is TGTGCCAGCAGTCCGGGTGGGACTTCCACAGATACGCAGTATTTT. Its protein product is CASSPGGTSTDTQYF.

The CDR3 is CASTDSNYGYTF. The CDR3 DNA sequence: TGCGCCAGCACTGACAGTAACTATGGCTACACCTTC. The chain employs TRBV4-1 and TRBJ1-2; D possibly corresponds to TRBD1 (5 bases). The V end lost 7 bases, the J end lost 1 base, and 7 bases lay between the germline ends. CDR3 length equals 12 residues. Germline V gene sequence: CDR1 MGHRA, CDR2 YSYEKL.

The rearrangement joins TRBV10-3 to TRBJ2-1, with 11 nucleotides matching TRBD1. CDR1 ENHRY and CDR2 SYGVKD come from the germline V gene. V was pared by 11 bases and J by 7 bases, with 4 bases of the junction left unmatched. This CDR3 contains 12 residues. This CDR3 is CASGQGANEQFF. The CDR3 nucleotides are TGTGCCTCCGGACAGGGGGCGAATGAGCAGTTCTTC.

V and J are TRBV6-1 and TRBJ2-7; TRBD2 might be the D (7 bases). Germline V gives CDR1 MNHNS, CDR2 SASEGT. The CDR3 sequence is 17 residues long. Trimming removed 3 bases from V and 0 bases from J, with 18 bases in between. DNA for the CDR3: TGTGCCAGCAGTGACTTGCCGGGGGGCTCCCCCTCCTACGAGCAGTACTTC. Its translation is CASSDLPGGSPSYEQYF.

The chain uses TRBV29-1 and TRBJ1-1, with 8 nucleotides matching TRBD1. From germline, CDR1 is SQVTM and CDR2 ANQGSEA. The length of the CDR3 is 12 residues. Trimming at V came to 6 bases and at J to 4 bases, leaving 4 bases not matched to a gene. The CDR3: CSVSQGATEAFF. The CDR3, as DNA: TGCAGCGTGTCCCAGGGGGCCACTGAAGCTTTCTTT.